This is a list of T cell receptor beta chains from one sample in a study of T-cell reconstitution after alpha-beta-depleted transplantation in children. One entry per CDR3 protein results from TCRdb running MiXCR on the PCR reads. The repertoire holds nearly 550,000 distinct CDR3 sequences, approximately 16% seen once, with about 3.1% in the top ten. Sequencing was performed on PBMCs from the stem cell graft donor, taken from the stem cell graft. These TCRs come from a human donor who donated a stem cell graft to a child with acute lymphoblastic leukemia. The CDR3 runs from the conserved cysteine through the conserved F or W. The D gene is left open where the match is weak. Size tells how often a clone was seen (once, few, many) or the class of an expanded clone, and some rows leave it out.

abundance: few; v_gene: TRBV7-9; j_gene: TRBJ2-2; d_gene: .; CDR3nt: TGTGCCAGCAGCTTCGGGAGTCGGAGGACCGGGGAGCTGTTTTTT; CDR3aa: CASSFGSRRTGELFF
abundance: few; v_gene: TRBV29-1; j_gene: TRBJ2-1; d_gene: TRBD2; CDR3nt: TGCAGCGTTGAAGATCCGACGACTAGCATCCAATACAATGAGCAGTTCTTC; CDR3aa: CSVEDPTTSIQYNEQFF
abundance: few; v_gene: TRBV2; j_gene: TRBJ1-2; d_gene: TRBD1; CDR3nt: TGTGCCAGCAGTTCGGCCGGGACAGGGGATGGTGGCTACACCTTC; CDR3aa: CASSSAGTGDGGYTF
abundance: .; v_gene: TRBV4-1; j_gene: TRBJ2-7; d_gene: .; CDR3nt: TGCGCCGGCAGCCGGGCCCCCGGGACATCCTACGAGCAGTACTTC; CDR3aa: CAGSRAPGTSYEQYF
abundance: few; v_gene: TRBV20-1; j_gene: TRBJ2-2; d_gene: .; CDR3nt: TGCAGTGCCCGGCCGGGACGAACAGCCCTCACCGGGGAGCTGTTTTTT; CDR3aa: CSARPGRTALTGELFF
abundance: many; v_gene: TRBV10-1; j_gene: TRBJ2-5; d_gene: TRBD1; CDR3nt: TGCGCCAGCAGTGAAGTCGGCAGGGGACAGGGCGGCCAAGAGACCCAGTACTTC; CDR3aa: CASSEVGRGQGGQETQYF
abundance: few; v_gene: TRBV20-1; j_gene: TRBJ1-1; d_gene: .; CDR3nt: TGCAGTGCTAGAGAGGCCTTAGACAGGGAAGCTTTCTTT; CDR3aa: CSAREALDREAFF
abundance: few; v_gene: TRBV20-1; j_gene: TRBJ2-3; d_gene: .; CDR3nt: TGCAGTGCTTTAGCCCCTCATGAGACTAGCACAGATACGCAGTATTTT; CDR3aa: CSALAPHETSTDTQYF
abundance: few; v_gene: TRBV21-1; j_gene: TRBJ1-5; d_gene: .; CDR3nt: TGTGCCAGCAGACCGAAAGACCAGGGGGCTGATCAGCCCCAGCATTTT; CDR3aa: CASRPKDQGADQPQHF
abundance: few; v_gene: TRBV7-9; j_gene: TRBJ2-5; d_gene: .; CDR3nt: TGTGCCAGCATCCCCGTCGGGACCGGGGAGACCCAGTACTTC; CDR3aa: CASIPVGTGETQYF
abundance: .; v_gene: TRBV30; j_gene: TRBJ2-3; d_gene: TRBD2; CDR3nt: TGTGCCTGGAGGGGCGGGAGCAAAGATACGCAGTATTTT; CDR3aa: CAWRGGSKDTQYF
abundance: few; v_gene: TRBV5-1; j_gene: TRBJ2-7; d_gene: .; CDR3nt: TGCGCCAGCAGCTTAGCTATCGGCGGACACGAGCAGTACTTC; CDR3aa: CASSLAIGGHEQYF